Listed here are 3 T cell receptor beta chains from one sample, sequenced in a study of blood T cell repertoires in COVID-19. The repertoire was sequenced with immunoSEQ multiplex PCR; TCRdb's copy has only in-frame clones and lacks some. The top ten hold 4.5% to 5.5% of the sample, which has about 170,000 clones, approximately 92% seen once. The sequenced sample was peripheral blood. These receptors originate from a woman aged 50 to 60 with acute or convalescent COVID-19.

The chain has TRBV19 and TRBJ1-1; TRBD1 aligns across 12 bases. The length of the CDR3 is 15 residues. Trimming took 6 bases from V and 10 from J; bases not matched to a gene: 12. Germline V gene data show CDR1 as LNHDA and CDR2 as SQIVND (reference sequence). The CDR3 nucleotides read TGTGCCAGTAGCGCTTTCGGGACAGGGGGCTTAGGAGCTTTCTTT. This encodes CASSAFGTGGLGAFF.

The chain combines TRBV3-1 (or the pseudogene TRBV3-2) with TRBJ1-1; 7 bases are shared with TRBD1. With V trimmed by 4 bases and J by 1 base, 9 bases remained unmatched. The CDR3 is made up of 16 amino acids. Looked up from germline, CDR1 is LGHDT and CDR2 is YNNKEL (reference sequence). CDR3: CASSLERGRPNTEAFF. The CDR3 DNA sequence: TGTGCCAGCAGCCTAGAAAGGGGGCGGCCGAACACTGAAGCTTTCTTT.

This chain connects TRBV6-5 to TRBJ1-4; the D is unclear. Germline V gene data show CDR1 as MNHEY and CDR2 as SVGAGI. This CDR3 is built from 16 residues. V gave up 4 bases and J gave up 0 bases, with 12 bases separating them. The CDR3 DNA reads as TGTGCCAGCAGTTCAACGGGGTGGACAACTAATGAAAAACTGTTTTTT. Amino acids: CASSSTGWTTNEKLFF.